Below, 6 T cell receptor beta chains from the same sample are listed, as sequenced in a study of control samples from healthy donors and cancer patients (dated by TCRdb to about 2020). The method was the immunoSEQ multiplex PCR assay. TCRdb carries this immuneACCESS record with in-frame sequences only. Its versions omit some clonotypes, under half of them owing to an unresolved V gene in the studies checked, with the rest unexplained. The sample table contains about 170,000 clones; only one count was recorded for approximately 94% of them. The ten largest clones take up 1.1% to 1.5% of the sample. The sample comprised blood. These receptors came from a woman aged 18-35 years in good health.

V and J are TRBV27 and TRBJ2-5; D may be TRBD1 (6 bases). Germline CDR1 and CDR2: MNHEY and SMNVEV (reference sequence). Deletions cut 5 bases from V and 7 bases from J, with 17 bases between. The CDR3 consists of 14 residues. The CDR3 loop is CASSPTGPRGTQYF. The CDR3 DNA reads as TGTGCCAGCAGTCCGACAGGACCGCGCGGGACCCAGTACTTC.

This chain links TRBV19 with TRBJ2-7; tentatively, D is TRBD1 or TRBD2 (5 bases each). Germline-derived CDR1 and CDR2 are LNHDA and SQIVND (reference sequence). Trimming shortened V by 3 bases and J by 1 base, and 13 bases separated the two germline ends. This CDR3 comprises 15 residues. The chain's CDR3 is CASSISGTLSYEQYF. The DNA for the CDR3 is TGTGCCAGTAGTATTTCCGGGACCTTATCCTACGAGCAGTACTTC.

This clone was seen just once. The V gene is TRBV19, the J gene TRBJ1-1; TRBD1 is a possible D gene (5 bases). This CDR3 comprises 15 residues. Per germline, CDR1 LNHDA and CDR2 SQIVND (reference sequence). Between the trimmed V and J ends, which lost 2 bases and 0 bases, there was a span of 10 bases. CDR3 in DNA: TGTGCCAGTAGTATACGGCCGGGGCTGAACACTGAAGCTTTCTTT. This codes for CASSIRPGLNTEAFF.

This chain links TRBV5-1 with TRBJ1-1; 10 positions match TRBD1. V gave up 2 bases and J gave up 11 bases; unmatched junction bases: 12. Germline-derived CDR1 and CDR2 are SGHRS and YFSETQ. This CDR3 comprises 15 residues. CDR3 sequence (DNA): TGCGCCAGCAGCTTCGGCGAAACCGGGACAGGGGACGCTTTCTTT. Its protein product is CASSFGETGTGDAFF.

The chain employs TRBV7-2 and TRBJ1-3; 7 nucleotides line up with TRBD1. CDR3 length: 13 amino acids. V trimming: 4 bases; J trimming: 8 bases; junction bases outside the gene matches: 5. Per the germline V gene, CDR1 is SGHTA and CDR2 is FQGNSA. CDR3 residues: CASSSNRGDTIYF. The CDR3, as DNA: TGTGCCAGCAGCTCAAACAGGGGTGACACCATATATTTT. Full variable domain (missing parts from reference TRBV7-2 and TRBJ1-3): GAGVSQSPSNKVTEKGKDVELRCDPISGHTALYWYRQSLGQGLEFLIYFQGNSAPDKSGLPSDRFSAERTGGSVSTLTIQRTQQEDSAVYLCASSSNRGDTIYFGEGSWLTVV.

This chain joins TRBV7-8 and TRBJ1-5; D is possibly TRBD1 (6 bases). Looked up from germline, CDR1 is SGHVS and CDR2 is FQNEAQ. This CDR3 has 15 amino acids. V was cut by 5 bases and J by 0 bases, with 11 bases left in between. The CDR3 loop reads CASSPWTDSNQPQHF. In nucleotides, the CDR3 is TGTGCCAGCAGCCCGTGGACAGATAGCAATCAGCCCCAGCATTTT.